This T cell receptor beta chain derives from a study of T cell responses to AZD1222 COVID-19 vaccine. Some clones are missing from TCRdb's copy, which holds only in-frame ones; the method was immunoSEQ multiplex PCR. The sample holds about 120,000 clones, about 85% seen once. V lost 4 bases and J lost 7, with 12 bases in between. The CDR3 is 13 amino acids. Germline V gives CDR1 KGHDR, CDR2 SFDVKD. The chain carries TRBV24-1 and TRBJ1-2; no clear D. This TCR derives from an adult in good health. The specimen comprised peripheral blood, sampled on day 0 of AZD1222 vaccination. The CDR3 region has the DNA TGTGCCACCAGTGACCCGGAACACCCTGGCTACACCTTC. Translated, it gives CATSDPEHPGYTF.